This T cell receptor (beta chain) was observed in a study of long-term antiretroviral therapy in people with HIV (dated by TCRdb to 2021 to 2024). Broadly, across the study: The earliest samples were collected about a decade before the 2015 WHO recommendation for immediate ART, when ART was typically delayed until CD4 counts fell. Test extractions of a monoclonal T-cell line alongside approximately 34 polyclonal samples showed no cross-contamination during QIAcube processing. A total of some 210 cryopreserved PBMC samples were contributed to the cohort by 30 adults with confirmed HIV infection, with samples collected serially over a mean of about 6 years (range 1-12). A retrospective serial study tested whether ART initiation and durable HIV suppression were associated with changes in peripheral blood TRB repertoire composition and diversity. About a third of the roughly 30 participants with HIV were female.

Sequencing of the TRB variable region was done with the immunoSEQ hsTCRB v3.0 assay at survey level resolution. The target sequencing depth for TRB was 40,000-50,000 T-cell genomes per sample. An Illumina MiSeq with a v3 150-cycle kit was used to sequence the pooled TRB libraries. The original pipeline was this. Repertoire analysis ran in R within a reproducible Nextflow workflow covering QC, data transformation and analysis. Custom analyses were implemented in LymphoSeq2, an R package for AIRR-Seq data exploration. A few samples that yielded fewer than 5000 total TRB sequences were excluded, so that around 190 HIV repertoires were analyzed. Among the approximately 180 retained HIV repertoires, more than 55 were collected before ART initiation and around 130 after ART initiation. Each repertoire was downsampled to 5000 TRB nucleotide sequences, and summary statistics were averaged across 100 downsampling iterations. Only TRB sequences with CDR3 regions of at least seven amino acids were retained for analysis. Diversity was measured with a Shannon entropy-derived clonality score and the Gini coefficient. Repertoire networks linked the top 5000 CDR3 amino acid sequences whenever two sequences differed by an edit distance of one. For TRB CDR3 amino acid sequences, antigen specificity groups and MHC restriction were predicted with GLIPH2. CDR3 amino acid sequences were matched against VDJdb and McPAS-TCR to flag known CMV, EBV, HIV or tissue antigen associations. Pre-ART, post-ART and control groups were compared with Wilcoxon signed-rank tests and Holm-Bonferroni correction. TCRdb mirrors the immuneACCESS table, restricted to in-frame sequences. Some clones are absent from its copies; in checked studies, under half trace to an unresolved V gene, and the reason for the others is unknown. Clone size and the V and J calls come from that table; the DNA yielded D and trimming. This sample gives roughly 10,000 clones in total; 65% to 85% of them show up just once. The top ten hold around a sixth of the sample.

Summary of the overall study and its limitations: HIV repertoires had narrower CDR3 length ranges than controls, and the network structure suggested an antigen-experienced repertoire that shifted only slightly toward naive after ART. Because pre-ART samples had limited cell numbers, profiling was done on unsorted PBMC rather than on sorted CD4+ and CD8+ T cells. The samples span the years 2004 to 2017, and the ART regimens used may be less effective than current regimens. Expanded TRB clones identified before ART initiation dominated the repertoire across all time points, though the dominance fluctuated and decreased in many PLHIV after ART. Owing to limited PBMC availability, only the TCR beta chain was sequenced, without alpha chain pairing. Inferences about post-ART repertoire changes are limited because no data were available on ART adherence, viral resistance or therapy changes. ART initiation was associated with a significant increase in TRB diversity, but diversity stayed significantly below transplant donor controls even after long-term ART.

As to this clone: No antigen is known for it. Base qualities are not recorded, but no much larger clone differs from it by a single base.

At the junction V is shortened by 6 bases and J by 7 bases, with 16 bases in between. Including cysteine and phenylalanine, the CDR3 has 13 amino acids. The entry retains the CDR3 DNA only, 39 bases that are in frame from base 1. From a lookup of the germline V gene, CDR1 and CDR2 are SNHLY and FYNNEI. To be included, a participant needed at least one PBMC sample from before ART initiation plus at least two post-ART samples. All participants with HIV were treated in the United States of America. Before DNA extraction, cryopreserved samples of about 0.95-10 million PBMC were thawed and washed. At the time of the earliest PBMC sample, participants with HIV were aged between roughly 20 and 55 years. PBMC samples were contributed by each participant from 1-4 timepoints before ART initiation and 2-8 timepoints after ART initiation, with a median of 7 samples. Serial HIV viral load, CD4+ T-cell count, ART history and demographic data were obtained for every participant. Genomic DNA was extracted from unsorted PBMC with a Qiagen kit on a QIAcube, with processing performed in batches of 12 samples.

The sequence links TRBV2 to TRBJ2-7, with a weak D call of TRBD2 (5 bases match). This TCR was recovered from a man aged 40-49 years with HIV. The sequencing used unsorted PBMCs, collected 1.8 years after starting antiretroviral therapy. The sequenced DNA: TGTGCCAGCAGCGCGGACTGGGCAGGTGAGCAGTACTTC. Its coded protein is CASSADWAGEQYF.